A single sample gave rise to the 10 T cell receptor beta chains below, sequenced in a study of blood T cell repertoires in COVID-19 (dated by TCRdb to the early 2020s). Receptors were amplified or captured by the immunoSEQ multiplex PCR assay. TCRdb took over this immuneACCESS table, retaining in-frame rearrangements with V and J assigned. Such tables are incomplete; in checked studies, under half of the missing clones stem from an unresolved V gene, and the remainder is unexplained. This sample is represented by about 200,000 clones; about four fifths of them were singletons. The ten largest account for approximately 6.9% of the sample. Sequencing was carried out using peripheral blood. The receptor source for this set is a man in his 60s with acute or convalescent COVID-19.

The rearrangement joins TRBV12-5 to TRBJ2-2; 8 positions agree with TRBD2. Trimming took 7 bases from V and 1 from J; bases not matched to a gene: 11. Germline V gene lookup returns CDR1 LGHNT and CDR2 FRNRAP. The CDR3 contains 17 residues. The CDR3 is CASVQRPSGGNTGELFF. The DNA for the CDR3 is TGTGCTAGTGTCCAAAGACCGAGCGGGGGGAACACCGGGGAGCTGTTTTTT.

The chain employs TRBV7-9 and TRBJ1-2, with D possibly matching TRBD1 (6 bases). The V gene lost 7 bases and the J gene lost 4 bases, with 22 bases spanning the gap. Germline-derived CDR1 and CDR2 are SEHNR and FQNEAQ (reference sequence). The CDR3 sequence is 16 residues long. CDR3 loop: CASTLGGARGGYGYTF. The CDR3, as DNA: TGTGCCAGCACCCTTGGGGGGGCTCGAGGGGGCTATGGCTACACCTTC.

Only a few counts were recorded for this clone. Other DNA sequences of this sample code for an identical CDR3. The rearrangement links TRBV19 to TRBJ1-2, with 9 bases that match TRBD1. This CDR3 is 14 amino acids long. CDR1 is LNHDA, CDR2 SQIVND, per germline (reference sequence). V shed 5 bases, J shed 2 bases, and the junction held 3 bases outside the gene matches. CDR3 nucleotide sequence: TGTGCCAGTAGTCGGACAGGGGCGAACTATGGCTACACCTTC. Protein: CASSRTGANYGYTF.

J is TRBJ2-1 and V is TRBV2; TRBD2 agrees at 10 bases. The V gene's germline CDR1 is SNHLY and CDR2 FYNNEI. This CDR3 contains 15 residues. V was pared by 3 bases and J by 8 bases, with 7 bases of the junction left unmatched. CDR3 region: CASSERTSGIDEQFF. CDR3 DNA: TGTGCCAGCAGTGAGCGAACTAGCGGGATTGATGAGCAGTTCTTC.

The chain recombines TRBV12-1 with TRBJ1-6; the table gives TRBD1 as D, unverified against the DNA. TRBV12-1 is an annotated pseudogene. The CDR3 loop spans 15 amino acids. Here the CDR3 DNA reads TGTGCCAGCAACCTCCGGGACAGTAATAATTCACCCCTCCACTTT. It translates to CASNLRDSNNSPLHF.

About this clone itself: One end of the junction varies from germline; a read error may be responsible. The chain carries TRBV6-1 and TRBJ2-5, with 13 positions matching TRBD2. Germline V gives CDR1 MNHNS, CDR2 SASEGT. This CDR3 region has 15 residues. DNA for the CDR3: TGTGTCAGCAGTGGACTAGCGGGAGTTATCGAGACCCAGTACTTC. Protein: CVSSGLAGVIETQYF.

The chain couples TRBV6-4 to TRBJ2-6; D possibly corresponds to TRBD2 (5 bases). The CDR3 consists of 14 residues. Germline loops: CDR1 MRHNA, CDR2 SNTAGT. Between the trimmed V and J ends, which lost 5 bases and 0 bases, there was a span of 5 bases. The CDR3 DNA reads as TGTGCCAGCAGTACTAGCTCTGGGGCCAACGTCCTGACTTTC. Its translation: CASSTSSGANVLTF.

In its sample, this clone was seen many times. This chain links TRBV6-1 with TRBJ1-5; 7 bases align to TRBD1. CDR3 length equals 16 residues. V dropped 2 bases and J dropped 9; count of bases not matched to a gene: 13. Germline CDR1 MNHNS, CDR2 SASEGT. CDR3 nucleotide sequence: TGTGCCAGCAGTGAATCGGGACAGAATCCGTTGTGGCCCCAGCATTTT. This encodes CASSESGQNPLWPQHF.

This clone was found once. The rearrangement uses TRBV27 and TRBJ1-2; 8 bases map to TRBD1. This CDR3 is built from 13 residues. V gave up 10 bases and J gave up 1 base; unmatched junction bases: 5. CDR1 MNHEY and CDR2 SMNVEV come from the germline V gene (reference sequence). The CDR3 here is CATRTGNNYGYTF. The CDR3 nucleotides are TGTGCCACCAGGACAGGGAATAACTATGGCTACACCTTC.

This clone was recorded once. The chain links TRBV4-3 to TRBJ1-2; 12 nucleotides agree with TRBD1. V lost 2 bases, J lost 7 bases, and 5 bases stayed unmatched. CDR1 is LGHNA, CDR2 YSLEER, per germline. The CDR3 is 15 amino acids. The CDR3 nucleotides are TGCGCCAGCAGCCAAAGGGACAGGGGGCATGTTGGCTACACCTTC. Amino acid sequence: CASSQRDRGHVGYTF.